These 9 T cell receptor beta chains came from one sample sequenced in a study of cytomegalovirus exposure and HLA in healthy donors. Both 60 Vbeta primers and 13 Jbeta primers went into the PCR. Clones were sequenced by immunoSEQ multiplex PCR, and TCRdb holds only the in-frame ones, with some missing. The sample includes over 200,000 clones, 82% of them seen just once. Sequenced input: PBMCs. The receptors here all came from a middle-aged woman in good health and CMV-seronegative.

This clone appeared a single time. The V gene is TRBV7-2, the J gene TRBJ2-1; 11 nucleotides align to TRBD2. Germline CDR1 SGHTA, CDR2 FQGNSA. Losses at the gene ends were 10 bases for V and 10 bases for J; bases not matched to a gene: 21. The CDR3 length is 17 residues. The CDR3 spells CAIIPSRLAGGLWEQFF. CDR3 nucleotide sequence: TGTGCCATCATCCCTAGTCGGCTAGCGGGGGGCCTGTGGGAGCAGTTCTTC. Together with reference TRBV7-2 and TRBJ2-1, the CDR3 gives the full variable domain: GAGVSQSPSNKVTEKGKDVELRCDPISGHTALYWYRQSLGQGLEFLIYFQGNSAPDKSGLPSDRFSAERTGGSVSTLTIQRTQQEDSAVYLCAIIPSRLAGGLWEQFFGPGTRLTVL.

The CDR3 is CASSQLGTAGDDTQYF. In nucleotides, the CDR3 is TGCGCCAGCAGTCAACTGGGGACAGCGGGGGATGATACGCAGTATTTT. This sequence joins TRBV23-1 and TRBJ2-3; tentative D call: TRBD2 (8 bases). TRBV23-1 is labeled an ORF, and its function is uncertain. This CDR3 has 16 amino acids. V was pared by 2 bases and J by 6 bases, with 18 bases between.

The chain couples TRBV6-1 to TRBJ2-5; unclear D gene. The J call may be incorrect, as the DNA end agrees better with TRBJ2-7. The CDR3 length is 10 residues. Germline-derived CDR1 and CDR2 are MNHNS and SASEGT. The CDR3 DNA is TGTGCCAGCAGTGTCTACGAGCAGTACTTC. Residues: CASSVYEQYF.

This rearrangement joins TRBV4-2 to TRBJ2-7; D might be TRBD1 (6 bases). Trimming shortened V by 0 bases and J by 3 bases, and 12 bases separated the two germline ends. CDR3 length equals 15 residues. Germline CDR1 is LGHNA and CDR2 is YNFKEQ. The CDR3 loop is CASSQDGGSGYEQYF. The DNA for the CDR3 is TGTGCCAGCAGCCAAGATGGGGGCAGCGGCTACGAGCAGTACTTC.

The chain joins TRBV5-4 to TRBJ2-5; the match to TRBD2 covers 14 bases. Trimming removed 3 bases from V and 5 bases from J; junction bases left unmatched: 6. The CDR3 length is 16 residues. Looked up from germline, CDR1 is SGHNT and CDR2 is YYREEE (reference sequence). The CDR3 nucleotides read TGTGCCAGCAGCTCCGCGACTAGCGGGGGGGTGGAGACCCAGTACTTC. Translated: CASSSATSGGVETQYF. Full variable domain (rest looked up from reference TRBV5-4 and TRBJ2-5): ETGVTQSPTHLIKTRGQQVTLRCSSQSGHNTVSWYQQALGQGPQFIFQYYREEENGRGNFPPRFSGLQFPNYSSELNVNALELDDSALYLCASSSATSGGVETQYFGPGTRLLVL.

The gene calls are TRBV7-2 and TRBJ1-1, with a tentative D call TRBD1 (6 bases). Germline V lookup: CDR1 SGHTA, CDR2 FQGNSA. V gave up 5 bases and J gave up 5 bases, with 12 bases separating them. The CDR3 has 13 residues. The chain's CDR3 is CASSQQQGTEAFF. The CDR3 bases are TGTGCCAGCAGCCAACAACAGGGAACTGAAGCTTTCTTT.

The rearrangement uses TRBV4-3 and TRBJ2-3; TRBD2 matches at 11 bases. Germline V gene lookup returns CDR1 LGHNA and CDR2 YSLEER. The CDR3 runs to 17 residues. V gave up 0 bases and J gave up 7 bases; unmatched junction bases: 9. DNA of the CDR3: TGCGCCAGCAGCCAAGATCTTAGCGGGGGGGCGACGTATACGCAGTATTTT. Encoded protein: CASSQDLSGGATYTQYF.

The V and J genes are TRBV5-1 and TRBJ2-6, with TRBD1 identical over 7 bases. Germline trimming cut 0 bases from V and 0 bases from J; bases unmatched to any gene: 3. Germline-derived CDR1 and CDR2 are SGHRS and YFSETQ. The CDR3 contains 17 residues. The CDR3 here is CASSLGGTASGANVLTF. The CDR3 DNA is TGCGCCAGCAGCTTGGGAGGGACAGCCTCTGGGGCCAACGTCCTGACTTTC.

This rearrangement joins TRBV13 to TRBJ2-2, with no clear D. Trimming cost V 5 bases and J 6 bases, with 13 bases left between them. The CDR3 runs 14 residues. Germline CDR1 PRHDT, CDR2 FYEKMQ (reference sequence). The CDR3 spells CASSPAVRAGELFF. CDR3 DNA sequence: TGTGCCAGCAGCCCGGCAGTTCGGGCCGGGGAGCTGTTTTTT.